This T cell receptor (beta chain) was sequenced during a study of cytomegalovirus exposure and HLA in healthy donors (dated by TCRdb to 2016 to 2017). Background on the whole study: An earlier analysis of approximately 590 of the donors reported about 290 Gb of sequence data and about 100 million unique TCR beta sequences from 150 million to 200 million T cells. An early release covering around 630 HLA-typed donors comprised 250 to 350 gigabases of sequencing data and roughly 85 million unique TCR sequences. Of the 300 to 500 genotyped donors, 81% were placed in the genetic ancestry cluster associated with self-reported Caucasian donors. The study aimed to test whether cataloging public T cell receptors could reveal signatures of past pathogen exposure. The study used immunosequencing to profile the T cell repertoires of approximately 630 subjects and linked those repertoires to cytomegalovirus serostatus. Along with the roughly 610-subject first cohort, a separate validation cohort of around 110 different subjects was used. To predict cytomegalovirus infection status, the study brought together high-throughput TCR immunosequencing, statistical association of individual TCRs with disease status, and machine learning. To study patterns of TCR occurrence, a later analysis re-analyzed previously published TCR beta repertoires from around 660 donors and added high-resolution HLA genotyping. The later analysis used no new phenotypic data to find candidate immune exposures, relying instead on TCR beta sequences and their occurrence across donors. In an earlier analysis of 587 of the donors, high-throughput TCR beta sequencing was used to judge whether each TCR beta V gene segment behaved as functional or pseudogenic. Donor age, sex, ethnicity and CMV serostatus were compiled together with the repertoire data. A later genetic analysis used genome-wide SNP genotypes for about 55% of the 666 donors, treating that subset as a discovery cohort. Every discovery cohort repertoire had been produced on one sequencing platform. HLA typing covered class I and class II loci at four-digit resolution. Typing coverage differed by locus: A, B, C, DRB1 and DQB1 were typed in roughly 629-630 donors, DQA1 in approximately 520, DPA1 in around 610, and DPB1 in roughly 470. Roughly five DR-DQ haplotypes were handled as single units for association and clustering because linkage in the cohort was strong. Among 398 genotyped donors of the cohort, an average of roughly 240,000 unique TCR beta nucleotide sequences were sequenced per donor, roughly 18% of them non-productive.

Reading the germline V gene gives CDR1 SGHTA and CDR2 FQGNSA. Between the V and J ends, shortened by 1 base and 8 bases respectively, the junction contains 8 bases. The CDR3 runs 12 amino acids, cysteine and phenylalanine included. The CDR3 DNA has 36 bases and is translated from base 1. Library construction relied on the immunoSEQ multiplex PCR assay. A mixture of 60 forward primers for TCR Vbeta segments and 13 reverse primers for TCR Jbeta segments was used in the multiplex PCR. The CDR3 region of rearranged TCR beta genes was amplified from genomic DNA by a multiplex PCR assay. On the Illumina HiSeq System, the amplified TCR beta libraries were sequenced as 87-base-pair reads. The published analysis was carried out like this. A later analysis counted 65 million to 90 million unique TCR beta chains across the 650 to 800 repertoires, and 10 million to 12 million of these chains were shared by at least two donors. Raw reads were error-corrected and collapsed into unique sequences by a nearest-neighbor algorithm in which closely related sequences were merged to remove PCR and sequencing errors. CDR3 sequences were aligned to IMGT reference sequences to assign V, D and J gene segments. For a sequence to be retained, a match of at least six nucleotides was required to both a V gene segment and a J gene segment. A rearrangement counted as productive if the CDR3 had no stop codons and remained in frame with V and J, and every other rearrangement counted as non-productive. CDR3 was defined according to IMGT convention as the region running from the second conserved V-encoded cysteine to the conserved J-encoded phenylalanine. In an earlier analysis of around 540 of the donors, sequences lacking an unambiguous match to a single V gene segment were excluded. An earlier analysis of over 450 of the donors classified V segments as functional when productive rearrangements were above 56.7% and as segregating when the standard deviation between donors was above 5%. A statistical classification framework was developed to diagnose cytomegalovirus status using the catalog of TCR beta chain sequences. A later analysis assigned V and J genes by comparing TCR nucleotide sequences with IMGT/GENE-DB human TR gene sequences. Using the TCRdist pipeline, a later analysis assigned CDR3 sequences along with most-parsimonious VDJ recombination scenarios. In a later analysis, each TCR beta chain was defined by its CDR3 amino acid sequence together with its V-gene family, and reads without a unique V-gene family were excluded. A later analysis removed several hundred highly shared, low-generation-probability nucleotide sequences to deal with suspected cross-contamination and a sequencing artifact. In a later analysis, a clonal expansion index was calculated for each public chain from normalized within-repertoire ranks of inferred template counts. Generation probabilities in a later analysis came from a VDJ recombination model fitted to out-of-frame rearrangements, and those results were checked against IGoR. Hypergeometric tests were used in a later analysis to score TCR-TCR, TCR-HLA and TCR-CMV co-occurrence, with a repertoire-size bias correction applied to the TCR pairs. False discovery rates were estimated in a later analysis by permuting HLA or CMV assignments 20 times. In a later analysis, co-occurring TCRs were grouped using DBSCAN, and TCRdist sequence similarity was added for clustering within HLA-allele-positive subsets. For co-occurrence clustering, repertoires with fewer than 30,000 or more than 120,000 public chains were excluded, along with roughly five repertoires with anomalous nucleotide sharing. Entries here come from immuneACCESS through TCRdb and include only in-frame sequences with V and J called. Some clones fail to appear in such tables; in the studies checked, an unresolved V gene covers under half of the shortfall, and the cause of the remainder is unknown. V and J calls and clone size are as listed in that table; D and trimming were resolved from the DNA. The sample table shows approximately 33,000 clones, and about 53% are seen once. Less than 7% of the sample is in the top ten clones.

The cohort consisted of fewer than 700 healthy bone marrow donors. At the time of sampling, all cohort members were nominally healthy, though unrecorded immune exposures were likely present. The donor was CMV seropositive and belonged to the group of 250 to 350 seropositive cohort members. A peripheral blood sample was collected from each donor, and TCR beta sequencing was performed on peripheral blood mononuclear cells. The Qiagen DNeasy Blood Extraction Kit was used to extract genomic DNA from the blood cell samples. Results and caveats for the whole study, not just this receptor: Because HLA typing was missing for some donors at each locus, association tests included only the typed subset. The sequencing pipeline was judged likely to have produced a cluster of highly shared sequence variants as a technical artifact. The authors suggested that the approach could potentially be extended to other disease states and immunological phenotypes. Most CMV-associated TCR beta chains appeared to be HLA-restricted in a later analysis, and the HLA associations seemed to be driven largely by CMV exposure. In the study, around 150 TCR beta chains were listed as associated with cytomegalovirus. The cohort was sequenced for TCR beta chains only, and without alpha or paired-chain data the features that could be detected were limited. A later analysis reported that several top co-occurrence clusters appeared linked to parvovirus B19, influenza, CMV and Epstein-Barr virus. The classifier was reported to diagnose cytomegalovirus status with high specificity and sensitivity in both the original and validation cohorts. Compared with equally common non-associated chains, HLA-associated TCR beta chains in a later analysis were more clonally expanded and had lower generation probabilities. Assigning TCR associations to individual alleles was difficult when HLA alleles, especially DR and DQ, strongly co-occurred. Correlated functional status among segregating V segments might be attributable to linkage disequilibrium, but an unknown experimental factor could not be ruled out. Because counts were too low, more than 15 rarely observed V segments, including chromosome 9 orphons, were excluded from the earlier analysis of fewer than 650 of the donors. At a false discovery rate of 0.05, a later analysis linked approximately 18,000 TCR beta sequences to specific HLA alleles. According to a later genetic analysis, donors in an Asian-associated ancestry cluster had fewer N-insertions in productive TCRs than the approximately 610-donor mean. In an earlier analysis of approximately 590 of the donors, most TCR beta V segments appeared in productive rearrangements about 87% or about 30% of the time, broadly matching IMGT annotations. Some IMGT-functional V segments, including TRBV6-2 and TRBV6-3, could not be told apart with the 87-base-pair reads, so those segments were excluded. In a later analysis, TCR association rates were found to vary across HLA loci, with the most associated TCRs seen for DRB1 alleles and the fewest for HLA-C alleles. A later genetic analysis associated a missense DCLRE1C variant with V-gene and J-gene trimming of TCR beta chains, and an independent cohort replicated the association. A further reported finding was that TCR beta sequences accurately predicted the HLA-A and HLA-B alleles for most subjects in the first cohort. Most TCR sequences were observed very rarely across donors, whereas some public TCRs were present in many individuals. For the cohort, immune exposure information was limited to CMV serostatus. In vitro tests confirmed that a few of the cytomegalovirus-associated TCR beta chains recognize cytomegalovirus antigens. Roughly uniform sequencing depth across donors was assumed in presence/absence analyses, although this assumption may not hold.

A note on this clone: Its antigen target is currently unknown. No much larger clone exists at a distance of one base, and base qualities are not known.

This clonotype was obtained from a woman aged 35 to 49 in good health and CMV-seropositive. The rearranged segments are TRBV7-2 and TRBJ1-2; the D region possibly corresponds to TRBD1 (6 bases align). Sequenced: PBMCs. The CDR3 protein is CASSLEGVGYTF. The nucleotide sequence reads as follows: TGTGCCAGCAGCTTAGAGGGGGTAGGCTACACCTTC. Where the CDR3 stops, the reference TRBV7-2 and TRBJ1-2 genes take over; the full variable domain is GAGVSQSPSNKVTEKGKDVELRCDPISGHTALYWYRQSLGQGLEFLIYFQGNSAPDKSGLPSDRFSAERTGGSVSTLTIQRTQQEDSAVYLCASSLEGVGYTFGSGTRLTVV.